This T cell receptor (beta chain) emerged from a study of T-cell reconstitution after alpha-beta-depleted transplantation in children. Study results and limitations: Elevated TCRbeta diversity at day 60 was traced, in some patients, to surviving recipient T cells and thymic progenitors. Roughly two months post-transplant, alpha-beta T cells reportedly originated from several hundred graft clones that had expanded. T-cell numbers and diversity one year post-transplant derived largely from freshly generated T cells.

Of note for this clonotype: The target antigen is unknown.

Unique molecular identifiers featured in how the TCRbeta library was prepared. TCRdb independently ran MiXCR on the PCR reads; one entry per CDR3 protein. Found here are about 980,000 distinct CDR3 sequences, under 30% of them singletons; the top ten hold over 25%. V gave up 1 base and J gave up 1 base, with 8 bases separating them. The CDR3 runs 13 residues. Germline-derived CDR1 and CDR2 are DFQATT and SNEGSKA (reference sequence). V gene TRBV20-1 combines with J gene TRBJ2-7, with unresolved D. The sequencing used PBMCs, mostly from graft donor cells, collected 360 days after TCRalphabeta/CD19-depleted stem cell transplant. The receptor was derived from a boy under two years old who had a stem cell transplant for SCID, so the T cells may come from the graft donor. The CDR3 DNA follows: TGCAGTGCTAGAGCCCGGAGTTCCTACGAGCAGTACTTC. This encodes CSARARSSYEQYF.